This T cell receptor (beta chain) is from a study of T cell responses to AZD1222 COVID-19 vaccine. Profiling relied on immunoSEQ multiplex PCR, and the TCRdb table lists in-frame clones only, not all of them. The table includes about 120,000 clones, around nine tenths detected once. Here the sequenced sample was peripheral blood, taken on day 0 of AZD1222 vaccination. This sequence was found in an adult in good health.

CDR3 protein: CASSLTSGTLAFF. The CDR3 nucleotides are TGTGCCAGCAGCTTGACATCCGGGACATTAGCTTTCTTT. V usage is TRBV7-9 and J usage is TRBJ1-1, with D possibly being TRBD1 (6 bases). Germline assignment: CDR1 SEHNR and CDR2 FQNEAQ (reference sequence). CDR3 length: 13 amino acids. V was trimmed by 3 bases and J by 10 bases, leaving 15 bases between them.